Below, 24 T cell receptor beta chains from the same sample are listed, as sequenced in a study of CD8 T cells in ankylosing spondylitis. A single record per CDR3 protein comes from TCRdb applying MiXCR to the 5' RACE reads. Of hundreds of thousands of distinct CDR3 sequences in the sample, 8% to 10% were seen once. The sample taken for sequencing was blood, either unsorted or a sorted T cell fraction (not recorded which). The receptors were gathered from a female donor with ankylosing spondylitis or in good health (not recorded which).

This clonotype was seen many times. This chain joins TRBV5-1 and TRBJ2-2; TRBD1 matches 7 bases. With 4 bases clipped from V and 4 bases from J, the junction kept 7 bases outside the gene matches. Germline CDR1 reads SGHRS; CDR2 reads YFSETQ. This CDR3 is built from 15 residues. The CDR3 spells CASSDLQGSTGELFF. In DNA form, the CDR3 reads TGCGCCAGCAGCGATCTACAGGGGAGCACCGGGGAGCTGTTTTTT.

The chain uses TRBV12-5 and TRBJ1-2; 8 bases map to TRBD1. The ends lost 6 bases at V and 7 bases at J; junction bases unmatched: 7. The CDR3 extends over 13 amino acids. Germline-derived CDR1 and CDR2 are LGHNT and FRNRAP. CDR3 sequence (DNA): TGTGCTAGTGGCTTCGGACAGGGACGTGGCTACACCTTC. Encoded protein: CASGFGQGRGYTF. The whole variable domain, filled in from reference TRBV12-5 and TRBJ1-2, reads DARVTQTPRHKVTEMGQEVTMRCQPILGHNTVFWYRQTMMQGLELLAYFRNRAPLDDSGMPKDRFSAEMPDATLATLKIQPSEPRDSAVYFCASGFGQGRGYTFGSGTRLTVV.

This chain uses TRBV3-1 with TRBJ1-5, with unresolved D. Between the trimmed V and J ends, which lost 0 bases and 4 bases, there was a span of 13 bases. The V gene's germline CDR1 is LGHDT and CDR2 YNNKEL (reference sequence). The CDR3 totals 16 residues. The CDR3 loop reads CASSQDLLGRNQPQHF. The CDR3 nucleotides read TGTGCCAGCAGCCAAGATCTTCTGGGAAGGAATCAGCCCCAGCATTTT.

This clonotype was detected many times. CDR3 nucleotides: TGTGCCAGCAGTTTAAACAGGTTCGGTGAAGCTTTCTTT. It is translated as CASSLNRFGEAFF. V and J are TRBV12-3 or TRBV12-4 and TRBJ1-1, with D perhaps matching TRBD1 (5 bases). The CDR3 sequence is 13 residues long. Trimming shortened V by 2 bases and J by 7 bases, and 11 bases separated the two germline ends.

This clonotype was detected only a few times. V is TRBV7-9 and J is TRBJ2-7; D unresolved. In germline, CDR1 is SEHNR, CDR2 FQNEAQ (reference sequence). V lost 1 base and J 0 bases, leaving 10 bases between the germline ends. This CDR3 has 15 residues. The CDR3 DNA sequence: TGTGCCAGCAGCTTAGTCCTGGCCCTCTCCTACGAGCAGTACTTC. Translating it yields CASSLVLALSYEQYF.

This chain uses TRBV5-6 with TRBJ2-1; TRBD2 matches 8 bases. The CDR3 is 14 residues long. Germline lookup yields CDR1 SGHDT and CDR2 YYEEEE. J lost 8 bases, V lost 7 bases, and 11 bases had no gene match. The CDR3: CASGPGTRIYEQFF. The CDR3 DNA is TGTGCCAGCGGCCCCGGGACTAGAATCTATGAGCAGTTCTTC.

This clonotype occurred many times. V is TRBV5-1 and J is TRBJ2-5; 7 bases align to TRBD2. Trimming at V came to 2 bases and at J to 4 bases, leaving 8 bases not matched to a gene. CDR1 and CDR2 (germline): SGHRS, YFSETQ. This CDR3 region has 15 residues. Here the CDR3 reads CASSFDGTKVETQYF. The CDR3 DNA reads TGCGCCAGCAGCTTCGACGGGACTAAAGTAGAGACCCAGTACTTC. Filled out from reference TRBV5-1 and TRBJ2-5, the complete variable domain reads KAGVTQTPRYLIKTRGQQVTLSCSPISGHRSVSWYQQTPGQGLQFLFEYFSETQRNKGNFPGRFSGRQFSNSRSEMNVSTLELGDSALYLCASSFDGTKVETQYFGPGTRLLVL.

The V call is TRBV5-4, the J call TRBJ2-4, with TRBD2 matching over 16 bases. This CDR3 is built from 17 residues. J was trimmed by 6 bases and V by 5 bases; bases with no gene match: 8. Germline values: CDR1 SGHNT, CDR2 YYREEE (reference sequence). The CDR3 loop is CASSSGLAGGPGNIQYF. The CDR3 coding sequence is TGTGCCAGCAGTTCGGGACTAGCGGGAGGGCCTGGAAACATTCAGTACTTC.

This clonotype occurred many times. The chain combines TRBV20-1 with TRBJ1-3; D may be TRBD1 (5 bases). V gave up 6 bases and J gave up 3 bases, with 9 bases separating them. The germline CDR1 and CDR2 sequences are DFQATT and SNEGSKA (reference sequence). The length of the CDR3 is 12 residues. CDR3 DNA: TGCAGTGCCCCGACAGTTGGAAACACCATATATTTT. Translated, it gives CSAPTVGNTIYF.

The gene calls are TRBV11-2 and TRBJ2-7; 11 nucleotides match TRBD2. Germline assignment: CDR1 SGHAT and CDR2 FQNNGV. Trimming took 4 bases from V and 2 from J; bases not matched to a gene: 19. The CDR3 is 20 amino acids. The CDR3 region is CASSSPTGNPTSGSPYEQYF. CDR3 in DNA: TGTGCCAGCAGCTCACCCACAGGGAACCCTACTAGCGGGAGTCCCTACGAGCAGTACTTC.

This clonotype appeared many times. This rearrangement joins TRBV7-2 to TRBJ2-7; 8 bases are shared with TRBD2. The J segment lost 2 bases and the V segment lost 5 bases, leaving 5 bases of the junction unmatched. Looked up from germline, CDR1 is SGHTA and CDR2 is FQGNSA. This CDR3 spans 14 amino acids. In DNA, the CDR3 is TGTGCCAGCAGCGTTAGCGGGATGACCTACGAGCAGTACTTC. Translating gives CASSVSGMTYEQYF.

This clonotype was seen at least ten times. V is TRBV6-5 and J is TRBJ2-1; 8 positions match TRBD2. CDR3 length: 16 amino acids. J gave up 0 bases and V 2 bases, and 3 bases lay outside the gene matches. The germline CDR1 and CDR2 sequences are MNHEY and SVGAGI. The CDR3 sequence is CASSYRSGSSYNEQFF. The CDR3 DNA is TGTGCCAGCAGTTACCGAAGCGGGAGCTCCTACAATGAGCAGTTCTTC.

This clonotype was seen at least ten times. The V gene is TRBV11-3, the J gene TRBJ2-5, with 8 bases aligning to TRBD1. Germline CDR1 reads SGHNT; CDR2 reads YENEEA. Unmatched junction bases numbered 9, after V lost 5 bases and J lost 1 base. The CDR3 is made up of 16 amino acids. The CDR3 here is CASSLSSGQGQETQYF. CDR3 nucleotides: TGTGCCAGCAGCCTTTCTTCCGGACAGGGCCAAGAGACCCAGTACTTC.

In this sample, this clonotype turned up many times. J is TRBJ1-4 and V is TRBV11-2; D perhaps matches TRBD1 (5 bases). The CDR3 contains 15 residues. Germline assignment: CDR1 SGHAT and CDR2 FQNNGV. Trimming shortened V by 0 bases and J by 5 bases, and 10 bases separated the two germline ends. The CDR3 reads CASSLEDNSNEKLFF. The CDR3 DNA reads TGTGCCAGCAGCTTAGAGGACAACTCGAATGAAAAACTGTTTTTT.

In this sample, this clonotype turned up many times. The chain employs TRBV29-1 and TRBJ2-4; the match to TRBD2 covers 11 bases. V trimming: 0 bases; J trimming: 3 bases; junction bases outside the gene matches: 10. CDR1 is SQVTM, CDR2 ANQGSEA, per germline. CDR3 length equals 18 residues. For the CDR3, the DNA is TGCAGCGTTGAAGAAGGGACTAGCGGAAGAACTTACAAAAACATTCAGTACTTC. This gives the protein CSVEEGTSGRTYKNIQYF.

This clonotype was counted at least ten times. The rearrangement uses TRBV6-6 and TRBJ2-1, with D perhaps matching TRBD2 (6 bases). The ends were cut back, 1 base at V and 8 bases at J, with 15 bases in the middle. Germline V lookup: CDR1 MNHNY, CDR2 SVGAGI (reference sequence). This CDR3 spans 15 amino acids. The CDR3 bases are TGTGCCAGCAGTTACTGGGGGGAAGGACGGGATGAGCAGTTCTTC. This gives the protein CASSYWGEGRDEQFF.

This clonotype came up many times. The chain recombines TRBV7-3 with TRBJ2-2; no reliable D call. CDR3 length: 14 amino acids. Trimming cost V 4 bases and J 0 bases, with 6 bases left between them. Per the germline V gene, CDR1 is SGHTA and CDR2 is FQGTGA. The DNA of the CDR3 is TGTGCCAGCAGCTCATCAACGAACACCGGGGAGCTGTTTTTT. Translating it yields CASSSSTNTGELFF.

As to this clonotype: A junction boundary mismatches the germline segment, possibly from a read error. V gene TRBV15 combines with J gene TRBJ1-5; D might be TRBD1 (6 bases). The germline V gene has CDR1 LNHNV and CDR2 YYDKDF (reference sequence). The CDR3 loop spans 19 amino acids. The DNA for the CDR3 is TGCCGTATCTTGGGGGACACTCATGATGCACTGTGTAGCAATCAGCCCCAGCATTTT. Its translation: CRILGDTHDALCSNQPQHF.

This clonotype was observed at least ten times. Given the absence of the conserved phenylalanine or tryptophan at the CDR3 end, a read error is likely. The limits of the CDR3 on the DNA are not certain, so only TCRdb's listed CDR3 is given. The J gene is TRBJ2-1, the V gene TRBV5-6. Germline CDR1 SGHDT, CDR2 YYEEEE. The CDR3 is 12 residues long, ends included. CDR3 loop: CASSLRLSQSRL.

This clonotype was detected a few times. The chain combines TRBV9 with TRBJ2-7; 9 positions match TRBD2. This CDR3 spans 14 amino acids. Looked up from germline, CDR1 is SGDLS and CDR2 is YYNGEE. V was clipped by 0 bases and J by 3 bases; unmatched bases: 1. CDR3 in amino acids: CASSVGSGSYEQYF. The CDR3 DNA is TGTGCCAGCAGCGTAGGTAGCGGGAGCTACGAGCAGTACTTC.

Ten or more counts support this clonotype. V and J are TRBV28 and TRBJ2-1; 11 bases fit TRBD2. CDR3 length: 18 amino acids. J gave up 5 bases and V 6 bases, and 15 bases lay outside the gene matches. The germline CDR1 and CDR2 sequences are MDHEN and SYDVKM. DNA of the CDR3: TGTGCCAGCAGCAACACCCCGGGACTAGCGGCGAGACACAATGAGCAGTTCTTC. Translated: CASSNTPGLAARHNEQFF. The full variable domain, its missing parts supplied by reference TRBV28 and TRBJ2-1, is DVKVTQSSRYLVKRTGEKVFLECVQDMDHENMFWYRQDPGLGLRLIYFSYDVKMKEKGDIPEGYSVSREKKERFSLILESASTNQTSMYLCASSNTPGLAARHNEQFFGPGTRLTVL.

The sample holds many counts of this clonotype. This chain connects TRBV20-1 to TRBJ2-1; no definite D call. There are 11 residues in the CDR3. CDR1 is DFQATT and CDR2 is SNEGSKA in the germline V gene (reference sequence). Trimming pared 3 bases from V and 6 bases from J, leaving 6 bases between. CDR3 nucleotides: TGCAGTGCTAGTGCTAGCAATGAGCAGTTCTTC. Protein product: CSASASNEQFF.

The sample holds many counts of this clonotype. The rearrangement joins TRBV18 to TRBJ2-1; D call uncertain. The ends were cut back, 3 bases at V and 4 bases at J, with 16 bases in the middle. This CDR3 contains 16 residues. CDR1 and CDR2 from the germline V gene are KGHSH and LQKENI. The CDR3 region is CASSPDAFNTYNEQFF. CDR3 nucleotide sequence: TGTGCCAGCTCACCGGACGCCTTTAATACGTACAATGAGCAGTTCTTC. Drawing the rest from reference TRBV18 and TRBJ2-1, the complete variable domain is NAGVMQNPRHLVRRRGQEARLRCSPMKGHSHVYWYRQLPEEGLKFMVYLQKENIIDESGMPKERFSAEFPKEGPSILRIQQVVRGDSAAYFCASSPDAFNTYNEQFFGPGTRLTVL.

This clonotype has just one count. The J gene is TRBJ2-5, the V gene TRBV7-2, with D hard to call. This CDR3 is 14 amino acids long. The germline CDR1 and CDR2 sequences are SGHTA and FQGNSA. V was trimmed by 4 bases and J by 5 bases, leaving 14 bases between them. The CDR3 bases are TGTGCCAGCAGCTCCCCGCCCCACGGGGAGACCCAGTACTTC. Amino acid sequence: CASSSPPHGETQYF.